This TCR beta chain stems from a study of T cell repertoires in cytomegalovirus infection. In the study overall: Public TCR beta signatures marked donors with CMV infection and the matching HLA.

Germline CDR1 reads SEHNR; CDR2 reads FQNEAQ (reference sequence). The CDR3 is 12 amino acids. V lost 4 bases and J 7 bases, leaving 8 bases between the germline ends. This clonotype was seen many times. One entry per CDR3 protein, called by TCRdb with MiXCR from the reads. There are 400,000 or so distinct CDR3 sequences in the sample; around 18% occur only once, and 8.5% to 10% lies in the top ten. The TCR was taken from a human donor in good health (CMV status not recorded). Some clones in this sample may be carry-over from other donors' samples. Sequencing used PBMCs. The rearrangement joins TRBV7-9 to TRBJ2-1; TRBD2 is a possible D gene (5 bases). The CDR3 DNA reads TGTGCCAGCAGCTCAACGGGAAATGAGCAGTTCTTC. It codes for CASSSTGNEQFF.